Here is one T cell receptor beta chain with its context. The target antigen is unknown. Stimulus-free culture yielded autoproliferating CFSE-dim and non-proliferating CFSE-high T cells, each sequenced separately. About 50 million CFSE-labeled PBMCs were cultured six to eight days unstimulated, then replicate wells were pooled. CFSE at around 0.5 uM labeled the PBMCs, which were then cultured unstimulated. Measured with immunoSEQ multiplex PCR; TCRdb has only the in-frame clones, and not every one. The table has 25,000 to 35,000 clones, about 83% seen once; the top ten hold 2.7%. J was trimmed by 4 bases and V by 2 bases; bases with no gene match: 9. The CDR3 loop spans 17 amino acids. CDR1 and CDR2 from the germline V gene are MNHEY and SMNVEV (reference sequence). The sample is drawn from a study of memory B cells and T cells in multiple sclerosis. Study conclusions and caveats: Shared clonotype counts depended on differing compartment clone-set sizes and were normalized.

The receptor's source is a human donor with multiple sclerosis. The chain recombines TRBV27 with TRBJ1-5; TRBD1 agrees at 9 bases. Sequenced material: PBMCs from blood kept in culture. The CDR3 DNA sequence: TGTGCCAGCAGTTTAAAGGGGACAGGGACAAGGAATCAGCCCCAGCATTTT. This encodes CASSLKGTGTRNQPQHF.